The TCR beta chain described here comes from a study of T cell repertoires in ileal Crohn's disease (dated by TCRdb to between 2017 and 2020). With respect to the entire study: The median duration of disease was approximately 8.3 years, and at the time of surgery 35% of patients were active smokers. All patients had surgery for a complication: stricturing disease in around 60% and penetrating disease in about 39%. Postoperative therapy was given to about half of the patients, with thiopurines administered to some 10 patients and anti-TNF agents administered to under 20 patients. TCR repertoire analysis was done in fewer than 65 Crohn's disease patients from a prospective multicentre cohort. The study was conducted in parallel with a multicentre cohort that was designed to identify predictors of early endoscopic recurrence following ileocolonic resection. Endoscopic postoperative recurrence was defined as a Rutgeerts score above i0. A total of 170 or so mucosal samples from roughly 60 patients were sequenced, with samples obtained at several locations on the surgical specimen and at postoperative endoscopy.

CDR1 and CDR2, per the germline V gene (reference sequence), are LNHDA and SQIVND. The V and J ends are trimmed by 1 base and 3 bases, leaving 12 bases between them. There are 16 amino acids in the CDR3, from cysteine to phenylalanine inclusive. Only CDR3 DNA remains: 48 bases, in frame from the first base. For commercial TCRB immunosequencing, five hundred nanograms of biopsy DNA were submitted for each sample. Adaptive Biotechnology amplified CDR3 regions from genomic DNA with a two-step multiplex PCR that controlled for amplification bias. Primers for every V and J gene segment were used in the first PCR, and barcodes and Illumina adapters were added in the second PCR. CDR3 libraries were sequenced using an Illumina instrument. Per the authors' processing: The analysis used both the pipelines supplied by the vendor and custom analysis of the raw data in R/Bioconductor with R version 3.3.0. Clonality, which ranges from 0 to 1, was calculated as the inverse of the normalised Shannon entropy across all productive clones. High-frequency clones were defined as the repertoire share of the top 100 clones, retaining only clones passing a 95% confidence test. Overlap between samples was measured with the Morisita-Horn index, while repertoire diversity was measured with the Simpson index. This is the immuneACCESS table as TCRdb keeps it, with only in-frame sequences that have V and J called. A part of the clones is gone; compared with another copy, unresolved V genes explain less than half, and the rest is unexplained. The V and J calls and clone size come from that table; D and trimming were worked out from the DNA. The sample has 12,000 to 15,000 clones on record, around nine tenths of them singletons. The ten biggest clones cover 3.7% of the sample.

General findings and caveats noted by the study authors: A significantly higher proportion of clonal expansions was observed in active smokers at surgery than in non-smokers (approximately 26% vs 20%, p=0.02). More high-frequency clones were carried by sorted CD8 T cells than by CD4 T cells, suggesting that mucosal expansions were mainly CD8. Mucosal CD4 and CD8 T cells were sorted and sequenced only in a subgroup of patients, whose size was not stated. Higher percentages of high-frequency clones at the time of surgery were linked to endoscopic recurrence, and every patient with clonality above 26.8% (18/57) had recurrence.

Eligible patients were adults with ileal or ileocolonic Crohn's disease who had an indication for ileocolonic resection. Before DNA extraction, whole ileal mucosal biopsies were kept frozen at -80 degrees C. Genomic DNA was extracted from frozen whole biopsies using a TRizol-based method and was quantified with a NanoDrop 2000 spectrophotometer. As to this clone: Its binding antigen is unknown. No clone much larger than this one lies a single base away; base qualities are absent.

The sample comprised ileal tissue. This sequence uses TRBV19 and TRBJ2-2; the D gene remains uncertain. This receptor was identified in an adult with Crohn's disease. The nucleotides read TGTGCCAGTAGTATAGTCCAGCGATCGCACACCGGGGAGCTGTTTTTT. Its translation is CASSIVQRSHTGELFF.